This TCR beta chain was documented in a study of T-cell reconstitution after alpha-beta-depleted transplantation in children. General study results and limits: T-cell counts and diversity were attributed mostly to newly produced T cells one year after transplant.

A word on this clonotype: What it binds is unknown.

The CDR3 sequence is 19 residues long. Germline lookup yields CDR1 SGHRS and CDR2 YFSETQ. The ends lost 4 bases at V and 2 bases at J; junction bases unmatched: 14. TCRbeta library construction was performed incorporating unique molecular identifiers. TCRdb recomputed calls from the PCR reads with MiXCR, one row per CDR3 protein. The sample has fewer than 1 million distinct CDR3 sequences; roughly 15% are singletons. The rearrangement links TRBV5-1 to TRBJ2-3; 12 bases line up with TRBD2. The source is a male patient younger than 18 who had a stem cell transplant for acute lymphoblastic leukemia, so the T cells may come from the graft donor. This material consisted of PBMCs, mostly from graft donor cells, taken 360 days after TCRalphabeta/CD19-depleted stem cell transplant. The CDR3: CASSTDILTSGRFTDTQYF. The CDR3 region has the DNA TGCGCCAGCAGCACCGATATCCTGACTAGCGGGAGATTCACAGATACGCAGTATTTT. Together with reference TRBV5-1 and TRBJ2-3, the CDR3 gives the full variable domain: KAGVTQTPRYLIKTRGQQVTLSCSPISGHRSVSWYQQTPGQGLQFLFEYFSETQRNKGNFPGRFSGRQFSNSRSEMNVSTLELGDSALYLCASSTDILTSGRFTDTQYFGPGTRLTVL.